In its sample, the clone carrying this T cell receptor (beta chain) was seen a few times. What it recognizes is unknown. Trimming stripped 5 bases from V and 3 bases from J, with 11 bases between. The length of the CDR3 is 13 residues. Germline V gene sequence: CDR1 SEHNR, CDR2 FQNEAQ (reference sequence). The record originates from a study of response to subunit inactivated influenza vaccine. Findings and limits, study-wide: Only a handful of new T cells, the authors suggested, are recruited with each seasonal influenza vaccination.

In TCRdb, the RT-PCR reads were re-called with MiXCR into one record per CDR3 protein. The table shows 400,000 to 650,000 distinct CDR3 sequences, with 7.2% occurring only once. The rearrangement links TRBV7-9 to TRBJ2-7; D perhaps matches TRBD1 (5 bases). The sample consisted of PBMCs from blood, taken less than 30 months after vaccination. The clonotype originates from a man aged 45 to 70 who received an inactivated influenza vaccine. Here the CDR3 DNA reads TGTGCCAGCAGCGCAGACAGCCTCTACGAGCAGTACTTC. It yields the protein CASSADSLYEQYF.